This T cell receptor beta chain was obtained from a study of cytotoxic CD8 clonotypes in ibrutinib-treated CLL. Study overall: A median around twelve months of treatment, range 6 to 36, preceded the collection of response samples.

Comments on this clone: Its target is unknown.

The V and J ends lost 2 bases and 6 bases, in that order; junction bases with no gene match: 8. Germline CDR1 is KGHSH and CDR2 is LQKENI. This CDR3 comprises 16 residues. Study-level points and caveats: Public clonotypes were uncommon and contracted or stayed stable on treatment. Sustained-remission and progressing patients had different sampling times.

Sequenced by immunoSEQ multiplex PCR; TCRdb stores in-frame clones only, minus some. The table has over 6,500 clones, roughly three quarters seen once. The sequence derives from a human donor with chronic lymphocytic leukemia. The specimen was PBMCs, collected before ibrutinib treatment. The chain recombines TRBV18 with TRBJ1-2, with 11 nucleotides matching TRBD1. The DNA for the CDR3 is TGTGCCAGCTCACCAACCGGGACAGGGGGATCCCATGGCTACACCTTC. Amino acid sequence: CASSPTGTGGSHGYTF.